The sample holds many counts of the clone carrying this T cell receptor beta chain. The V gene's germline CDR1 is SGDLS and CDR2 YYNGEE. The CDR3 has 13 amino acids. The V end lost 0 bases, the J end lost 6 bases, and 10 bases lay between the germline ends. Each TCR beta library was made by quantitative 5'-RACE that incorporated molecular barcodes. TCRdb passed the 5' RACE reads through MiXCR, listing each CDR3 protein once. The sample lists about 240,000 distinct CDR3 sequences; around 7.8% were seen once. This sample is drawn from a study of CD8 T cells in ankylosing spondylitis. The sequenced sample was blood, either unsorted or a sorted T cell fraction (not recorded which). The origin of this receptor is a male donor with ankylosing spondylitis or in good health (not recorded which). The gene calls are TRBV9 and TRBJ2-7; D is possibly TRBD1 or TRBD2 (5 bases each). For the CDR3, the DNA is TGTGCCAGCAGCGTAGTCACCGGGGCCGAGCAGTACTTC. It yields the protein CASSVVTGAEQYF.